This TCR beta chain was identified in a study of blood T cell repertoires in COVID-19. In the study overall: The study drew acute and convalescent COVID-19 samples from the United States, Italy and Spain.

The table lists this clone with a few counts. Libraries were prepared by immunoSEQ multiplex PCR; TCRdb keeps only in-frame clonotypes and omits some of them. The table shows 60,000 to 85,000 clones, with around nine tenths occurring only once. This CDR3 region has 15 residues. Germline CDR1 is LGHDT and CDR2 is YNNKEL (reference sequence). After removal of 5 bases from V and 5 bases from J, the junction contained 7 bases not matched to a gene. Sample: peripheral blood. The receptor's source is an elderly woman with active or convalescent COVID-19. The chain combines TRBV3-1 (or the pseudogene TRBV3-2) with TRBJ2-2; 8 bases match TRBD1. CDR3 amino acids: CASSSGQGITGELFF. The CDR3 DNA is TGTGCCAGCAGCTCAGGACAGGGTATAACCGGGGAGCTGTTTTTT.